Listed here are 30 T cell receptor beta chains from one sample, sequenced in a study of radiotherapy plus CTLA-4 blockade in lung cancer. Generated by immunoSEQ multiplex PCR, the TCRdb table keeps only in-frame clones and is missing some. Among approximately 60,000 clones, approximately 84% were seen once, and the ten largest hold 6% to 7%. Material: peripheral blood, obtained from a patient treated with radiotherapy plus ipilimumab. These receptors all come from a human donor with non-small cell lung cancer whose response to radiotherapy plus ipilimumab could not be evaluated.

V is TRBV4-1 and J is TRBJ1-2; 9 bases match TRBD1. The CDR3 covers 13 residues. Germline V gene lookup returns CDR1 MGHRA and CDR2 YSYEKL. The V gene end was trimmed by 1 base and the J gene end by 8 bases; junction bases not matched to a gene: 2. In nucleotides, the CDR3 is TGCGCCAGCAGCCAAGGACAGGGGGAGGGCTACACCTTC. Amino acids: CASSQGQGEGYTF.

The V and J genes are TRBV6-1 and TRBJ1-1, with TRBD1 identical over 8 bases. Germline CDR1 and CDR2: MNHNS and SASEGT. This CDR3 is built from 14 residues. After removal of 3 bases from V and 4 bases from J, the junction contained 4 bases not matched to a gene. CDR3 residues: CASSEMDRVTEAFF. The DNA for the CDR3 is TGTGCCAGCAGTGAGATGGACAGGGTCACTGAAGCTTTCTTT.

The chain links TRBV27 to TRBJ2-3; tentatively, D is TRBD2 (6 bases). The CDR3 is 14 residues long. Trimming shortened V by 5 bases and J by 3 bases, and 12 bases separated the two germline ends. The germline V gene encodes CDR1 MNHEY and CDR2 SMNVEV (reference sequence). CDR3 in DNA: TGTGCCAGCAGTACCGCGGGGTGGACAGATACGCAGTATTTT. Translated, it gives CASSTAGWTDTQYF.

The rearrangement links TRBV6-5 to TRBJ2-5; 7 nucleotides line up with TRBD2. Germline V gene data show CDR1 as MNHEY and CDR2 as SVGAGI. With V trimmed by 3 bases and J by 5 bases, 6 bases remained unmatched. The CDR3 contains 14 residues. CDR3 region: CASSYPGRWETQYF. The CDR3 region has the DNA TGTGCCAGCAGTTATCCCGGGAGGTGGGAGACCCAGTACTTC.

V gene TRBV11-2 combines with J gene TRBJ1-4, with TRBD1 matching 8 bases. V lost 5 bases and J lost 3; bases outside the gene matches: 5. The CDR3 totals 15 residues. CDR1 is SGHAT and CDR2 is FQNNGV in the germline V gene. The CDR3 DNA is TGTGCCAGCAGCCCGACAGGGGTCCCTAATGAAAAACTGTTTTTT. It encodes CASSPTGVPNEKLFF. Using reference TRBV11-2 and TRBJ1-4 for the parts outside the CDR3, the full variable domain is EAGVAQSPRYKIIEKRQSVAFWCNPISGHATLYWYQQILGQGPKLLIQFQNNGVVDDSQLPKDRFSAERLKGVDSTLKIQPAKLEDSAVYLCASSPTGVPNEKLFFGSGTQLSVL.

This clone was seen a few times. The CDR3 here is CASSLPGQPQHF. CDR3 coding DNA: TGTGCCAGCAGCTTACCCGGTCAGCCCCAGCATTTT. The genes are TRBV7-9 and TRBJ1-5; no firm D call. The CDR3 has 12 residues. The germline CDR1 and CDR2 sequences are SEHNR and FQNEAQ (reference sequence). V was clipped by 2 bases and J by 6 bases, with 5 bases between them.

This CDR3 is CASTGGQDRGGYTF. CDR3 in DNA: TGTGCCAGCACTGGAGGACAGGACCGGGGAGGCTACACCTTC. The chain uses TRBV2 and TRBJ1-2, with 7 bases aligning to TRBD1. From germline, CDR1 is SNHLY and CDR2 FYNNEI. V was pared by 7 bases and J by 8 bases, with 13 bases of the junction left unmatched. The CDR3 length is 14 residues.

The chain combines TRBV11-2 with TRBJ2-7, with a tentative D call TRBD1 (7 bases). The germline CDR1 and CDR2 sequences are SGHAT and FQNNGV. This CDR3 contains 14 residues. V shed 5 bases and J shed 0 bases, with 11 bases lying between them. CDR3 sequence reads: CASSAGQLSYEQYF. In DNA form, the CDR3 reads TGTGCCAGCAGCGCGGGACAGCTCTCCTACGAGCAGTACTTC.

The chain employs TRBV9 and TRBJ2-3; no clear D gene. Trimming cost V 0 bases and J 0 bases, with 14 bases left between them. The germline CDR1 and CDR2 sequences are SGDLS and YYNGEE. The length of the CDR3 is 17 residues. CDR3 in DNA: TGTGCCAGCAGCGTAGCCCCCCAGGTTACTAGCACAGATACGCAGTATTTT. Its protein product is CASSVAPQVTSTDTQYF.

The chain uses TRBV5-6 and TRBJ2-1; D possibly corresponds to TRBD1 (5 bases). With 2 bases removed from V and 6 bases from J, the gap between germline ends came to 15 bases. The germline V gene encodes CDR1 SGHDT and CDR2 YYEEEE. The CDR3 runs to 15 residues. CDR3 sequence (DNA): TGTGCCAGCAGCTTCGGGCAGGGATTGGGCAATGAGCAGTTCTTC. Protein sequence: CASSFGQGLGNEQFF. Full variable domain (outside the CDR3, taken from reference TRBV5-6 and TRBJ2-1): DAGVTQSPTHLIKTRGQQVTLRCSPKSGHDTVSWYQQALGQGPQFIFQYYEEEERQRGNFPDRFSGHQFPNYSSELNVNALLLGDSALYLCASSFGQGLGNEQFFGPGTRLTVL.

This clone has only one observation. In DNA, the CDR3 is TGTGCCACCAGCAGATCGGGGACTAGCGGGAGGTATAGCACAGATACGCAGTATTTT. Translated, it gives CATSRSGTSGRYSTDTQYF. The V gene is TRBV15, the J gene TRBJ2-3; 15 bases are a match to TRBD2. This CDR3 region has 19 residues. CDR1 and CDR2 (germline): LNHNV, YYDKDF (reference sequence). Losses at the gene ends were 2 bases for V and 0 bases for J; bases not matched to a gene: 6.

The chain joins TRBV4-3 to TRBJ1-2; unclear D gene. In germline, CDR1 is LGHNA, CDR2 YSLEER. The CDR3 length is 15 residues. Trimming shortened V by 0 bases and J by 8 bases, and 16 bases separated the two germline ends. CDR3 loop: CASSQDTSFWEGYTF. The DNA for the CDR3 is TGCGCCAGCAGCCAAGATACGTCCTTTTGGGAGGGCTACACCTTC.

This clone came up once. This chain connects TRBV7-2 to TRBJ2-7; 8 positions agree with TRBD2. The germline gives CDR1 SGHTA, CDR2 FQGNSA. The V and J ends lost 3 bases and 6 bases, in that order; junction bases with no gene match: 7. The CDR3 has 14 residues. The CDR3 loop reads CASSFDGTRPEQYF. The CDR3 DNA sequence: TGTGCCAGCAGCTTTGATGGGACTAGACCCGAGCAGTACTTC.

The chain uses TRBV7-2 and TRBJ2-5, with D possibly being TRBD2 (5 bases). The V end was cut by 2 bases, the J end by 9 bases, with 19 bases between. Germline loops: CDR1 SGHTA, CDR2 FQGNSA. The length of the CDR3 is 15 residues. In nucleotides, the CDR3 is TGTGCCAGCAGCTTAATGGGCGGGTCTCCGGAGTCCCAGTACTTC. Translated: CASSLMGGSPESQYF.

The CDR3: CASSLAALDLEETQYF. The CDR3 bases are TGTGCCAGCAGCTTAGCTGCCCTCGATTTAGAAGAGACCCAGTACTTC. The rearrangement uses TRBV7-9 and TRBJ2-5; D is ambiguous. Trimming removed 0 bases at V and 3 bases at J, with 14 bases between. This CDR3 region has 16 residues. The germline CDR1 and CDR2 sequences are SEHNR and FQNEAQ (reference sequence).

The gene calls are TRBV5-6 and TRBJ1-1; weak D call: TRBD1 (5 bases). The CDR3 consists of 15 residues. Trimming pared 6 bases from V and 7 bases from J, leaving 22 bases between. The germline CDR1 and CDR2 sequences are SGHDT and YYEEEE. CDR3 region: CASTITAAGPGEAFF. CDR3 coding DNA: TGTGCCAGCACCATAACGGCAGCAGGGCCTGGTGAAGCTTTCTTT.

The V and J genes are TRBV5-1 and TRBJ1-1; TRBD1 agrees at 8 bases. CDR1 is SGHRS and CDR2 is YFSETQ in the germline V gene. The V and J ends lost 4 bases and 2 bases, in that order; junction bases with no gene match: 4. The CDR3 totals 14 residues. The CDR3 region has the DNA TGCGCCAGCAGCCCCACAGGGGGTAACACTGAAGCTTTCTTT. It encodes CASSPTGGNTEAFF.

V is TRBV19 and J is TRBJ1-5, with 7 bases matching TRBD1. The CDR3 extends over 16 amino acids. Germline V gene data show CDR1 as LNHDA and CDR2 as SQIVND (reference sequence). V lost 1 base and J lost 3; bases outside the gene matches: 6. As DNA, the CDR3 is TGTGCCAGTAGTATAGGGGCAGGGGGAGCCAATCAGCCCCAGCATTTT. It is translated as CASSIGAGGANQPQHF.

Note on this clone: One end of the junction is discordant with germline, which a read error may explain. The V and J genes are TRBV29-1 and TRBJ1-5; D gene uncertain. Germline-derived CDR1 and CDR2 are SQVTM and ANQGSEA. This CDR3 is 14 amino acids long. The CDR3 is CSVQEGASDQPQHF. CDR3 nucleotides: TGCAGCGTTCAGGAAGGTGCTAGCGATCAGCCCCAGCATTTT.

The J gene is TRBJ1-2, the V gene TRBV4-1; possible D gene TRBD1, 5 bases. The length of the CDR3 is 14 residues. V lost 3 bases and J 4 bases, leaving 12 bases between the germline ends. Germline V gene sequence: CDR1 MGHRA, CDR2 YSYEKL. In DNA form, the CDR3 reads TGCGCCAGCAGCCAGCCGGGGGTCATCTATGGCTACACCTTC. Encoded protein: CASSQPGVIYGYTF.

The CDR3 reads CASSPGSSEKTQYF. In DNA form, the CDR3 reads TGTGCCAGCAGCCCCGGGAGCAGTGAGAAGACCCAGTACTTC. The gene calls are TRBV5-6 and TRBJ2-5; tentatively, D is TRBD2 (6 bases). The V and J ends lost 4 bases and 6 bases respectively, with 16 bases between them. The CDR3 has 14 amino acids. Germline V CDR1 and CDR2: SGHDT, YYEEEE.

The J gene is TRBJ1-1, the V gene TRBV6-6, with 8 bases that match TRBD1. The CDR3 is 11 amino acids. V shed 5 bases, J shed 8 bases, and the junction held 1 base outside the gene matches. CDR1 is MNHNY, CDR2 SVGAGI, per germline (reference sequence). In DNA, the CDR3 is TGTGCCAGCAGTAGGGACAGGGAAGCTTTCTTT. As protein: CASSRDREAFF.

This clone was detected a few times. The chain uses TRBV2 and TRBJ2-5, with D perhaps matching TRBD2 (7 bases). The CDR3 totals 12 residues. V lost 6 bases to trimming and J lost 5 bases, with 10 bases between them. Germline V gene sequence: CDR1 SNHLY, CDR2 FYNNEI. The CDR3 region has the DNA TGTGCCAGCAGAGGGGGAGGGGAGACCCAGTACTTC. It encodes CASRGGGETQYF.

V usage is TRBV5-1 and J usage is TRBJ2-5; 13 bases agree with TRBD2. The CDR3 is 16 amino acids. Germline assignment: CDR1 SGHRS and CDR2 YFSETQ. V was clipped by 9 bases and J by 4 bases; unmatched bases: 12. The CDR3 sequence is CATCELAGGPGETQYF. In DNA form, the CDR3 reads TGCGCCACCTGCGAACTAGCGGGGGGGCCAGGAGAGACCCAGTACTTC.

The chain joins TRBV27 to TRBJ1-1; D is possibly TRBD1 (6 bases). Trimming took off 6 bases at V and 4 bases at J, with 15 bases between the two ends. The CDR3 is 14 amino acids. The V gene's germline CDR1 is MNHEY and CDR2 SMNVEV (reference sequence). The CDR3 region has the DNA TGTGCCAGCAGCTTAAACAGGGTTGGCACTGAAGCTTTCTTT. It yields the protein CASSLNRVGTEAFF.

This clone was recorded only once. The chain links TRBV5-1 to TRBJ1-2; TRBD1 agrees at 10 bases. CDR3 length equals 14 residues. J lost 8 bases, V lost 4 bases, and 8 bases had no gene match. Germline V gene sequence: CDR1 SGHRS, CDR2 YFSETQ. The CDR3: CASSPGTGDYGYTF. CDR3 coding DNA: TGCGCCAGCAGCCCAGGGACAGGGGATTACGGCTACACCTTC.

The CDR3 loop reads CASSPGLAGSYNEQFF. The CDR3 DNA is TGTGCCAGTAGTCCCGGACTAGCGGGATCCTACAATGAGCAGTTCTTC. The J gene is TRBJ2-1, the V gene TRBV19; TRBD2 matches 12 bases. The CDR3 runs 16 residues. CDR1 LNHDA and CDR2 SQIVND come from the germline V gene (reference sequence). Trimming removed 5 bases from V and 1 base from J; junction bases left unmatched: 3.

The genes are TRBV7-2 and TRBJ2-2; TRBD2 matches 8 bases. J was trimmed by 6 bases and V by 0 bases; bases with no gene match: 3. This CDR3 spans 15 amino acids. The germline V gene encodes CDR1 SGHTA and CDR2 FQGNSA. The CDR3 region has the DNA TGTGCCAGCAGCTTAGCCGGGGGGGCTGCCGGGGAGCTGTTTTTT. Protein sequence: CASSLAGGAAGELFF.

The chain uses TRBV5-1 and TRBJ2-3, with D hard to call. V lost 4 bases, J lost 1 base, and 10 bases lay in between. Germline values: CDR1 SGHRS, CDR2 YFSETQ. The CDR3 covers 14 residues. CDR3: CASSPTSGTDTQYF. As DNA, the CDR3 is TGCGCCAGCAGCCCGACTTCGGGCACAGATACGCAGTATTTT.

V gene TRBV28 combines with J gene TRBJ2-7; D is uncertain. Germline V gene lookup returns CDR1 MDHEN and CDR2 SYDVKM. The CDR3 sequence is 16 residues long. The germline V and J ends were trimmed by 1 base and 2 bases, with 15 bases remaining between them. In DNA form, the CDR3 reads TGTGCCAGCAGTTTATTCTATACAGACGGTACCTACGAGCAGTACTTC. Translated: CASSLFYTDGTYEQYF.